These T cell receptor beta chains were read from a single sample in a study of PD-1 blockade in mismatch repair-deficient tumors. Generated by immunoSEQ multiplex PCR, the TCRdb table keeps only in-frame clones and is missing some. Among some 51,000 clones listed, around 85% were seen once. The sample was peripheral blood, taken around 19 weeks after starting pembrolizumab. The receptors here all came from an adult with mismatch repair-deficient cancer. The CDR3 runs from the conserved cysteine through the conserved F or W. Only some rows state a clone size, as once, few, many or a class for expanded clones.

size	V	J	CDR3
-	TRBV5-8	TRBJ2-7	CASSLAGGTGGFFEQYF
-	TRBV27	TRBJ2-7	CASRGSSAYEQYF
-	TRBV6-6	TRBJ1-2	CASSLQVDYGYTF
once	TRBV13	TRBJ1-2	CASSLEHMGGYTF
-	TRBV5-1	TRBJ2-2	CASKIGLAYTGELFF
-	TRBV6-6	TRBJ2-1	CASSSLGQYNEQFF
-	TRBV14	TRBJ1-2	CASSQVSGVSGYTF
few	TRBV7-9	TRBJ2-3	CASSPTSGYTDTQYF
few	TRBV5-5	TRBJ2-7	CASSWGTVSYEQYF
few	TRBV19	TRBJ2-2	CASSGHRDIGELFF
-	TRBV5-4	TRBJ1-1	CASSFANTEAFF
-	TRBV19	TRBJ1-1	CASSIAPGQGVAFF
-	TRBV6-5	TRBJ2-3	CASVTEDTQYF
-	TRBV5-1	TRBJ2-3	CASSLVGDRSTDTQYF
-	TRBV7-9	TRBJ2-7	CASSQGDRGRYEQYF
-	TRBV27	TRBJ1-2	CASSRIGGVYMGYTF
-	TRBV6-5	TRBJ2-5	CASRSGNFQETQYF
-	TRBV19	TRBJ2-3	CASSIDLGAAQYF
few	TRBV6-1	TRBJ1-2	CASRGQGGTYGYTF
-	TRBV11-1	TRBJ2-5	CASRLTGRGTQETQYF
-	TRBV6-1	TRBJ1-2	CASRGGGYGYTF
-	TRBV7-3	TRBJ2-1	CASSLNGLDYNEQFF
once	TRBV19	TRBJ1-4	CASSRDRGFNEKLFF
once	TRBV5-1	TRBJ1-3	CASQGEGNTIYF
few	TRBV29-1	TRBJ2-1	CSVEGAYEQFF
-	TRBV11-3	TRBJ2-7	CASSLVGRGNEQYF
-	TRBV9	TRBJ2-5	CASSVDGRRETQYF
-	TRBV4-1	TRBJ2-7	CASSLAGATSYEQYF
-	TRBV9	TRBJ2-3	CASSVGNRDPDTQYF